The rows below give T cell receptor beta chains drawn from one sample of a study of cytomegalovirus exposure and HLA in healthy donors. The assay was immunoSEQ multiplex PCR, and TCRdb's table has in-frame clones only and misses some. The top ten hold less than 2.5% of the sample, which has approximately 100,000 clones, 85% to 90% seen once. Sequencing input: PBMCs. These receptors originate from a woman aged 18-29 years in good health and CMV-seronegative. CDR3s include the opening cysteine and the closing phenylalanine or tryptophan. Each record gives: V gene, clone size, D gene, J gene, CDR3 protein, CDR3 DNA. D genes are given only for firm matches. Clone size appears in some rows only: once, few, many, or a class for an expanded clone.

TRBV7-9,-,-,TRBJ2-5,CASSLATGWKGETQYF,TGTGCCAGCAGCTTAGCAACAGGGTGGAAGGGGGAGACCCAGTACTTC
TRBV11-2,-,-,TRBJ2-7,CASSFYRSRGYEQYF,TGTGCCAGCAGCTTTTATAGGTCTAGGGGCTACGAGCAGTACTTC
TRBV11-2,few,-,TRBJ2-7,CASSLGAGENEQYF,TGTGCCAGCAGCTTAGGGGCTGGTGAGAACGAGCAGTACTTC
TRBV28,-,-,TRBJ2-7,CASSLFSAGVAYEQYF,TGTGCCAGCAGTTTATTCTCCGCAGGGGTGGCCTACGAGCAGTACTTC
TRBV9,-,-,TRBJ1-4,CASSLGLTNEKLFF,TGTGCCAGCAGTCTCGGGTTAACTAATGAAAAACTGTTTTTT
TRBV5-4,-,TRBD1,TRBJ1-2,CASTNRGLVSYGYTF,TGTGCCAGCACAAACAGGGGATTGGTGTCCTATGGCTACACCTTC
TRBV30,few,-,TRBJ1-5,CAWSSGSNQPQHF,TGTGCCTGGAGTTCCGGTAGCAATCAGCCCCAGCATTTT
TRBV25-1,once,TRBD1,TRBJ2-7,CASSESGTGKNEQYF,TGTGCCAGCAGTGAATCGGGGACAGGGAAGAACGAGCAGTACTTC
TRBV4-1,-,TRBD1,TRBJ2-7,CASSQGTGTGADEQYF,TGCGCCAGCAGCCAAGGAACCGGGACAGGGGCAGACGAGCAGTACTTC
TRBV19,-,-,TRBJ2-3,CASTPRGAGTDTQYF,TGTGCCAGTACCCCCCGGGGGGCTGGGACAGATACGCAGTATTTT
TRBV10-3,-,-,TRBJ2-1,CAISDTEGGEQFF,TGTGCCATCAGTGATACGGAGGGAGGTGAGCAGTTCTTC
TRBV6-6,-,TRBD2,TRBJ2-1,CASRGGIGNEQFF,TGTGCCAGCAGGGGGGGGATCGGAAATGAGCAGTTCTTC
TRBV7-9,few,-,TRBJ1-6,CASSLARQGSPLMGSPLHF,TGTGCCAGCAGCTTAGCTAGACAAGGATCCCCTCTTATGGGTTCACCCCTCCACTTT
TRBV6-5,-,-,TRBJ1-6,CASSYGTSSYNSPLHF,TGTGCCAGCAGTTACGGCACCAGCTCCTATAATTCACCCCTCCACTTT
TRBV10-3,-,-,TRBJ2-3,CAISRGTWRFGPDTQYF,TGTGCCATCAGCCGAGGGACATGGCGTTTCGGGCCAGATACGCAGTATTTT
TRBV4-1,-,-,TRBJ1-5,CASSEPFAQPQHF,TGCGCCAGCAGCGAGCCCTTCGCTCAGCCCCAGCATTTT
TRBV5-5,-,TRBD1,TRBJ2-3,CASRQGQGGFTDTQYF,TGTGCCAGCAGACAAGGACAGGGGGGATTCACAGATACGCAGTATTTT
TRBV28,-,-,TRBJ2-5,CASSFRDWETQYF,TGTGCCAGCAGTTTTCGGGATTGGGAGACCCAGTACTTC
TRBV27,-,-,TRBJ1-5,CASSSGVNSNQPQHF,TGTGCCAGCAGTTCCGGGGTAAATAGCAATCAGCCCCAGCATTTT
TRBV28,-,-,TRBJ1-2,CASSLSGQFLPYTF,TGTGCCAGCAGTTTATCTGGACAGTTCCTCCCCTACACCTTC
TRBV4-3,-,TRBD2,TRBJ2-3,CASSHGGSDTQYF,TGCGCCAGCAGCCACGGGGGGTCTGATACGCAGTATTTT
TRBV28,-,TRBD2,TRBJ2-1,CASSSSGGTNEQFF,TGTGCCAGCAGTTCCAGCGGGGGGACCAATGAGCAGTTCTTC
TRBV18,-,TRBD1,TRBJ1-2,CASSPEYRGIDYTF,TGTGCCAGCTCACCAGAGTACAGGGGAATTGACTACACCTTC
TRBV4-2,-,TRBD2,TRBJ2-7,CASSPLSGRPPYEQYF,TGTGCCAGCAGCCCCCTTAGCGGGAGGCCTCCCTACGAGCAGTACTTC
TRBV2,-,-,TRBJ2-3,CASSGESTDTQYF,TGTGCCAGCAGTGGAGAGAGCACAGATACGCAGTATTTT
TRBV7-6,-,-,TRBJ1-2,CASSLTGRESDYGYTF,TGTGCCAGCAGCTTAACTGGCCGGGAGTCGGACTATGGCTACACCTTC
TRBV5-4,once,TRBD1,TRBJ2-5,CASSSDRGQTQYF,TGTGCCAGCAGCAGCGACAGGGGACAGACCCAGTACTTC
TRBV4-1,few,TRBD1,TRBJ1-2,CASSHRGGDRGHGYTF,TGCGCCAGCAGCCACAGGGGTGGGGACAGGGGTCATGGCTACACCTTC
TRBV4-3,-,-,TRBJ2-2,CASSQGQGLTGELFF,TGCGCCAGCAGCCAAGGTCAGGGCCTCACCGGGGAGCTGTTTTTT
TRBV28,-,TRBD1,TRBJ1-5,CASSTIQGAGNQPQHF,TGTGCCAGCAGTACCATACAGGGGGCAGGCAATCAGCCCCAGCATTTT
TRBV12-5,-,-,TRBJ1-1,CASGLLEGTEAFF,TGTGCTAGTGGTCTATTAGAGGGCACTGAAGCTTTCTTT
TRBV29-1,-,-,TRBJ2-5,CSVERGTPPERQETQYF,TGCAGCGTTGAAAGAGGGACACCCCCCGAGAGGCAAGAGACCCAGTACTTC
TRBV4-3,-,TRBD1,TRBJ1-2,CASSEGQGGGYGYTF,TGCGCCAGCAGCGAAGGACAGGGCGGCGGCTATGGCTACACCTTC
TRBV6-4,-,-,TRBJ2-3,CASSAGDTDTQYF,TGTGCCAGCAGTGCCGGGGACACAGATACGCAGTATTTT
TRBV25-1,-,-,TRBJ2-3,CASSRAGRYTDTQYF,TGTGCCAGCAGTAGAGCGGGCCGATACACAGATACGCAGTATTTT
TRBV7-8,-,TRBD1,TRBJ2-3,CASSLLQGARVTDTQYF,TGTGCCAGCAGCTTACTACAGGGGGCGCGAGTCACAGATACGCAGTATTTT
TRBV6-5,-,-,TRBJ1-5,CASSTTGTQPQHF,TGTGCCAGCAGTACTACAGGGACCCAGCCCCAGCATTTT
TRBV13,once,-,TRBJ2-3,CASSLSSDTQYF,TGTGCCAGCAGCTTATCGTCAGATACGCAGTATTTT
TRBV6-5,-,-,TRBJ2-7,CASAPLRGAGYEQYF,TGTGCCAGCGCCCCCCTACGGGGGGCTGGCTACGAGCAGTACTTC
TRBV6-5,-,TRBD2,TRBJ2-7,CASAGLAGGGEQYF,TGTGCCAGCGCGGGACTAGCGGGAGGAGGCGAGCAGTACTTC
TRBV13,-,-,TRBJ2-7,CASSPETGFTSSYEQYF,TGTGCCAGCAGCCCAGAGACAGGATTTACCAGCTCCTACGAGCAGTACTTC
TRBV7-2,-,-,TRBJ1-5,CASSHAPSKLSNQPQHF,TGTGCCAGCAGCCACGCCCCCAGTAAGTTAAGCAATCAGCCCCAGCATTTT
TRBV20-1,-,-,TRBJ2-3,CSAHETDTQYF,TGCAGTGCCCACGAGACAGATACGCAGTATTTT
TRBV4-1,-,TRBD1,TRBJ2-2,CASSQPGQGNSLHRELFF,TGCGCCAGCAGCCAACCGGGACAGGGTAACAGTCTCCACCGGGAGCTGTTTTTT
TRBV7-9,-,-,TRBJ2-5,CASSLRRETQYF,TGTGCCAGCAGCTTACGTAGAGAGACCCAGTACTTC